The 7 T cell receptor beta chains below all came from one sample that was sequenced in a study of blood T cells in healthy people across ages. A second PCR, run for about 7 to 11 cycles, used a sample-barcoded 5' primer plus a J-beta primer mix. One entry per CDR3 protein, called by TCRdb with MiXCR from the 5' RACE reads. Of approximately 900,000 distinct CDR3 sequences listed, just under 30% are singletons. The data also belong to a second study, concerning T cells of mothers and their children.

The sequencing input was blood. The origin of the receptors is a woman in her forties in good health.

This clonotype was recorded a few times. The chain combines TRBV5-1 with TRBJ1-1; D might be TRBD1 (6 bases). Trimming removed 8 bases at V and 0 bases at J, with 26 bases between. The CDR3 loop spans 18 amino acids. Germline loops: CDR1 SGHRS, CDR2 YFSETQ. CDR3 sequence reads: CASRGHVPEYAMNTEAFF. CDR3 in DNA: TGCGCCAGTCGGGGACACGTCCCAGAGTATGCCATGAACACTGAAGCTTTCTTT.

The chain recombines TRBV28 with TRBJ2-1; D uncertain. Between the trimmed V and J ends, which lost 3 bases and 0 bases, there was a span of 6 bases. Germline V gene sequence: CDR1 MDHEN, CDR2 SYDVKM. The CDR3 contains 14 residues. This CDR3 reads CASSFTGSYNEQFF. The CDR3 region has the DNA TGTGCCAGCAGTTTCACGGGCTCCTACAATGAGCAGTTCTTC. Combining the CDR3 with reference TRBV28 and TRBJ2-1 gives the whole variable domain DVKVTQSSRYLVKRTGEKVFLECVQDMDHENMFWYRQDPGLGLRLIYFSYDVKMKEKGDIPEGYSVSREKKERFSLILESASTNQTSMYLCASSFTGSYNEQFFGPGTRLTVL.

This clonotype was found many times. V and J are TRBV14 and TRBJ2-5, with TRBD2 identical over 9 bases. CDR1 SGHDN and CDR2 FVKESK come from the germline V gene. The CDR3 consists of 22 residues. V gave up 0 bases and J gave up 1 base; unmatched junction bases: 21. CDR3 DNA: TGTGCCAGCAGCCAAGACGGTCGAGCGGGGGGCCTAAAGTGGGGGGCCCAAGAGACCCAGTACTTC. This codes for CASSQDGRAGGLKWGAQETQYF.

As for this clonotype: A read error may explain this, as a much larger clone is one base away. CDR3 sequence: CASSRQEQGYNEQFF. DNA for the CDR3: TGTGCCAGCAGCCGACAGGAACAGGGTTACAATGAGCAGTTCTTC. V is TRBV7-3 and J is TRBJ2-1; D is possibly TRBD1 (6 bases). The CDR3 is 15 residues long. Germline loops: CDR1 SGHTA, CDR2 FQGTGA. With 5 bases removed from V and 4 bases from J, the gap between germline ends came to 15 bases.

The CDR3 bases are TGTGCCATTTCCAGACAGGCTGCCTACGAGCAGTACTTC. It specifies CAISRQAAYEQYF. The rearrangement links TRBV6-1 to TRBJ2-7, with a weak D call TRBD1 (6 bases). Germline lookup yields CDR1 MNHNS and CDR2 SASEGT. Between the trimmed V and J ends, which lost 10 bases and 2 bases, there was a span of 15 bases. This CDR3 comprises 13 residues.

This clonotype was counted only a few times. The CDR3 DNA reads as TGTGCCACCAGCAGGGAAAAGGGGCTATACGAGCAGTACTTC. Translated, it gives CATSREKGLYEQYF. The J gene is TRBJ2-7, the V gene TRBV15, with TRBD1 as a possible D gene (5 bases). The germline CDR1 and CDR2 sequences are LNHNV and YYDKDF (reference sequence). V lost 3 bases and J lost 4, with 13 bases in between. CDR3 length: 14 amino acids. Full variable domain (remainder filled in from reference TRBV15 and TRBJ2-7): DAMVIQNPRYQVTQFGKPVTLSCSQTLNHNVMYWYQQKSSQAPKLLFHYYDKDFNNEADTPDNFQSRRPNTSFCFLDIRSPGLGDTAMYLCATSREKGLYEQYFGPGTRLTVT.

This clonotype has just a few counts. This sequence joins TRBV28 and TRBJ1-2; D remains ambiguous. Trimming stripped 6 bases from V and 5 bases from J, with 10 bases between. The germline V gene encodes CDR1 MDHEN and CDR2 SYDVKM. The CDR3 sequence is 12 residues long. Here the CDR3 DNA reads TGTGCCAGCAGGGGCACTATTTATGGCTACACCTTC. Protein sequence: CASRGTIYGYTF.